The 29 T cell receptor beta chains listed next were all sequenced from one sample in a study of T cells in Graves' hyperthyroidism and ophthalmopathy. Template material for amplifying TCR beta CDR3 regions consisted of RNA transcripts. HTBI primers were used for first-round RT-PCR of the TCR CDR3. Using its own MiXCR run on the multiplex PCR reads, TCRdb lists one record per CDR3 protein. The table includes hundreds of thousands of distinct CDR3 sequences, 12% to 15% detected once. The source material was blood. Source of these receptors: a woman aged 18-30 years with Graves' hyperthyroidism.

Many counts were recorded for this clonotype. This chain uses TRBV3-1 with TRBJ2-7; D is unresolved. The CDR3 contains 12 residues. Germline lookup yields CDR1 LGHDT and CDR2 YNNKEL (reference sequence). Deletions cut 5 bases from V and 3 bases from J, with 8 bases between. The CDR3 DNA reads as TGTGCCAGCAGCGTCACCGACTACGAGCAGTACTTC. This codes for CASSVTDYEQYF.

This clonotype occurred many times. The chain links TRBV3-1 to TRBJ1-2, with 7 bases that match TRBD1. Germline lookup yields CDR1 LGHDT and CDR2 YNNKEL (reference sequence). J lost 6 bases, V lost 6 bases, and 10 bases had no gene match. This CDR3 has 14 residues. The CDR3 DNA follows: TGTGCCAGCAGTCTATCTGACAGGGCGGATGGCTACACCTTC. It yields the protein CASSLSDRADGYTF.

This clonotype was observed a handful of times. The rearrangement uses TRBV19 and TRBJ1-1, with D possibly TRBD1 on 5 matching bases. The length of the CDR3 is 16 residues. Deletions cut 5 bases from V and 0 bases from J, with 16 bases between. CDR1 LNHDA and CDR2 SQIVND come from the germline V gene (reference sequence). CDR3 region: CASSLYGAKMNTEAFF. The CDR3 region has the DNA TGTGCCAGTAGTTTATATGGGGCTAAGATGAACACTGAAGCTTTCTTT.

This clonotype showed up many times. The chain combines TRBV18 with TRBJ2-3, with 9 bases fitting TRBD2. CDR3 length equals 13 residues. Germline V gene lookup returns CDR1 KGHSH and CDR2 LQKENI. The trim removed 3 bases at V and 6 bases at J, leaving 1 base unmatched. The CDR3 loop reads CASSPLAGDTQYF. DNA of the CDR3: TGTGCCAGCTCACCGCTAGCGGGGGATACGCAGTATTTT. Supplemented by reference TRBV18 and TRBJ2-3, the full variable domain reads NAGVMQNPRHLVRRRGQEARLRCSPMKGHSHVYWYRQLPEEGLKFMVYLQKENIIDESGMPKERFSAEFPKEGPSILRIQQVVRGDSAAYFCASSPLAGDTQYFGPGTRLTVL.

The J gene is TRBJ2-2, the V gene TRBV24-1, with D tentatively TRBD2 (5 bases). Trimming took 6 bases from V and 4 from J, leaving 8 bases between them. In germline, CDR1 is KGHDR, CDR2 SFDVKD. The CDR3 is made up of 13 amino acids. CDR3 protein: CATSRGSTGELFF. The CDR3 coding sequence is TGTGCCACCAGTCGGGGTTCCACCGGGGAGCTGTTTTTT.

This clonotype was detected many times. This chain connects TRBV12-5 to TRBJ2-1, with 11 bases matching TRBD2. CDR3 size: 17 residues. The V segment lost 0 bases and the J segment 3 bases; nucleotides outside the gene matches: 4. CDR1 is LGHNT, CDR2 FRNRAP, per germline. CDR3 in DNA: TGTGCTAGTGGTTTGGTGTTAGCGGGAGGGAGCTACAATGAGCAGTTCTTC. Its protein is CASGLVLAGGSYNEQFF.

The V gene is TRBV19, the J gene TRBJ2-2, with D uncertain. This CDR3 spans 13 amino acids. Germline assignment: CDR1 LNHDA and CDR2 SQIVND (reference sequence). The V end lost 3 bases, the J end lost 2 bases, and 4 bases lay between the germline ends. CDR3 coding DNA: TGTGCCAGTAGTATGATAAACACCGGGGAGCTGTTTTTT. It is translated as CASSMINTGELFF.

Only a few counts were recorded for this clonotype. The chain combines TRBV10-1 with TRBJ2-3, with 10 bases aligning to TRBD2. CDR1 and CDR2 from the germline V gene are WNHNN and SYGVQD (reference sequence). The CDR3 totals 15 residues. V dropped 6 bases and J dropped 4; count of bases not matched to a gene: 7. The CDR3 spells CASSQREGLADTQYF. The CDR3 nucleotides are TGCGCCAGCAGCCAGCGGGAGGGCCTCGCAGATACGCAGTATTTT.

Comments on this clonotype: This may arise from a read error, as a much more abundant clone is one base away. This chain links TRBV30 with TRBJ2-7, with D possibly TRBD1 on 5 matching bases. TRBJ2-1 explains the end of the DNA better; the J call may be wrong. This CDR3 comprises 13 residues. Germline V gives CDR1 GTSNPN, CDR2 SVGIG (reference sequence). CDR3 DNA sequence: TGTGCCTGGAGGAACAGGAGCTCCTACGAGCAGTTCTTC. Its protein product is CAWRNRSSYEQFF.

The chain has TRBV7-9 and TRBJ2-7; 14 bases map to TRBD2. This CDR3 spans 14 amino acids. The germline CDR1 and CDR2 sequences are SEHNR and FQNEAQ (reference sequence). Unmatched junction bases numbered 5, after V lost 6 bases and J lost 7 bases. The CDR3 DNA sequence: TGTGCCAGCAGTCCGGGACTAGCGGGAGAGGAGCAGTACTTC. The encoded protein is CASSPGLAGEEQYF.

This clonotype was seen a few times. V is TRBV5-1 and J is TRBJ2-7, with 7 bases matching TRBD1. Trimming at V came to 4 bases and at J to 2 bases, leaving 6 bases not matched to a gene. This CDR3 contains 14 residues. CDR1 is SGHRS, CDR2 YFSETQ, per germline. The CDR3 here is CASSDGTVTYEQYF. As DNA, the CDR3 is TGCGCCAGCAGCGACGGGACAGTAACCTACGAGCAGTACTTC.

Many counts were recorded for this clonotype. The rearrangement uses TRBV11-2 and TRBJ2-5; D might be TRBD1 or TRBD2, each matching 6 bases. Germline CDR1 is SGHAT and CDR2 is FQNNGV. This CDR3 has 16 amino acids. V dropped 1 base and J dropped 5 bases, with 17 bases sitting between them. The chain's CDR3 is CASSLGGAPGAETQYF. CDR3 DNA: TGTGCCAGCAGCTTAGGGGGGGCGCCTGGGGCGGAGACCCAGTACTTC.

This clonotype was recorded at least ten times. The chain joins TRBV11-1 to TRBJ2-7; D is unresolved. The CDR3 consists of 13 residues. Trimming stripped 1 base from V and 6 bases from J, with 10 bases between. In germline, CDR1 is SGHAT, CDR2 FQDESV (reference sequence). CDR3 amino acids: CASSLEARSEQYF. The CDR3 DNA is TGTGCCAGCAGCTTAGAGGCTAGAAGCGAGCAGTACTTC. The full variable domain, rest sourced from reference TRBV11-1 and TRBJ2-7, is EAEVAQSPRYKITEKSQAVAFWCDPISGHATLYWYRQILGQGPELLVQFQDESVVDDSQLPKDRFSAERLKGVDSTLKIQPAELGDSAMYLCASSLEARSEQYFGPGTRLTVT.

The rearrangement joins TRBV5-4 to TRBJ1-1; D is uncertain. Germline V gene data show CDR1 as SGHNT and CDR2 as YYREEE (reference sequence). Trimming stripped 4 bases from V and 0 bases from J, with 13 bases between. This CDR3 is 15 amino acids long. In nucleotides, the CDR3 is TGTGCCAGCAGCGAGGACCTGGGTATGAACACTGAAGCTTTCTTT. Amino acids: CASSEDLGMNTEAFF.

This clonotype was picked up many times. The junction shows a germline mismatch at one end, possibly a read error. The chain is built from TRBV3-1 and TRBJ1-1; D is possibly TRBD1 (6 bases). The CDR3 extends over 14 amino acids. Germline V gene lookup returns CDR1 LGHDT and CDR2 YNNKEL (reference sequence). The CDR3 DNA reads as TGTGCCGGCAGCTACCAGGGCAGGGGCGGGGTAGCTTTCTTT. Its protein product is CAGSYQGRGGVAFF.

The chain has TRBV6-1 and TRBJ1-1, with D perhaps matching TRBD1 (5 bases). Trimming took off 5 bases at V and 8 bases at J, with 9 bases between the two ends. This CDR3 is built from 11 residues. Germline-derived CDR1 and CDR2 are MNHNS and SASEGT. CDR3 nucleotides: TGTGCCAGCAGTCAGGGCAGAGAAGCTTTCTTT. Translating it yields CASSQGREAFF.

At least ten counts were recorded for this clonotype. This rearrangement joins TRBV18 to TRBJ2-5; D gene unclear. The V gene's germline CDR1 is KGHSH and CDR2 LQKENI. V shed 8 bases and J shed 0 bases, with 7 bases lying between them. The CDR3 totals 12 residues. CDR3 region: CASSMYQETQYF. CDR3 coding DNA: TGTGCCAGCAGCATGTACCAAGAGACCCAGTACTTC.

This chain connects TRBV5-1 to TRBJ2-3; TRBD1 aligns across 8 bases. Germline values: CDR1 SGHRS, CDR2 YFSETQ. V shed 4 bases, J shed 3 bases, and the junction held 10 bases outside the gene matches. The CDR3 contains 16 residues. The CDR3 DNA sequence: TGCGCCAGCAGCGAGCCAGGGGGCGTTGGGACAGATACGCAGTATTTT. It translates to CASSEPGGVGTDTQYF.

This clonotype was found many times. CDR3 amino acids: CASSSREGNTQYF. The CDR3 DNA follows: TGTGCCAGCAGCTCTCGAGAGGGAAACACCCAGTACTTC. This chain connects TRBV7-9 to TRBJ2-5; D is perhaps TRBD2 (5 bases). Germline lookup yields CDR1 SEHNR and CDR2 FQNEAQ (reference sequence). The CDR3 spans 13 residues. Trimming stripped 4 bases from V and 8 bases from J, with 14 bases between.

The genes are TRBV28 and TRBJ2-7; D gene ambiguous. The germline gives CDR1 MDHEN, CDR2 SYDVKM. The CDR3 sequence is 11 residues long. Trimming removed 6 bases from V and 7 bases from J, with 10 bases in between. In nucleotides, the CDR3 is TGTGCCAGCAGCCTGATGAGGGAGCAGTACTTC. This codes for CASSLMREQYF.

This clonotype has more than one count but fewer than ten. In nucleotides, the CDR3 is TGTGCCAGCAGTTCCGGGACTAGCGGGAGTGGGCTCTACGAGCAGTACTTC. Translated, it gives CASSSGTSGSGLYEQYF. J is TRBJ2-7 and V is TRBV6-5; 14 positions match TRBD2. The CDR3 loop spans 17 amino acids. Germline assignment: CDR1 MNHEY and CDR2 SVGAGI. V gave up 4 bases and J gave up 3 bases; unmatched junction bases: 8.

V and J are TRBV7-3 and TRBJ2-2; D uncertain. The CDR3 sequence is 16 residues long. With 4 bases removed from V and 0 bases from J, the gap between germline ends came to 12 bases. CDR1 and CDR2 (germline): SGHTA, FQGTGA. The CDR3 region has the DNA TGTGCCAGCAGCTCGACGCTACAAGCGAACACCGGGGAGCTGTTTTTT. This encodes CASSSTLQANTGELFF.

This clonotype was seen at least ten times. The CDR3 nucleotides are TGTGCCAGCAGCCAAGGGGGACTAGAAACCTACGAGCAGTACTTC. Residues: CASSQGGLETYEQYF. The chain carries TRBV4-2 and TRBJ2-7, with 8 bases matching TRBD2. V dropped 1 base and J dropped 2; count of bases not matched to a gene: 4. Germline values: CDR1 LGHNA, CDR2 YNFKEQ. CDR3 length equals 15 residues.

This clonotype was counted a few times. The rearrangement joins TRBV5-4 to TRBJ2-7, with no clear D. This CDR3 has 15 residues. The V end lost 1 base, the J end lost 4 bases, and 15 bases lay between the germline ends. Per the germline V gene, CDR1 is SGHNT and CDR2 is YYREEE (reference sequence). Here the CDR3 DNA reads TGTGCCAGCAGCTTGAGCCAGTCCCGGGTGTACGAGCAGTACTTC. Translated, it gives CASSLSQSRVYEQYF.

The table lists this clonotype with a few counts. This chain's CDR3 is CSAGPDSQGETQYF. The CDR3 coding sequence is TGCAGTGCTGGCCCGGACAGCCAGGGGGAGACCCAGTACTTC. This chain uses TRBV20-1 with TRBJ2-5, with D perhaps matching TRBD1 (6 bases). V was shortened by 5 bases and J by 5 bases, with 18 bases between the two germline ends. The CDR3 is 14 residues long. CDR1 and CDR2 (germline): DFQATT, SNEGSKA (reference sequence).

This clonotype has a count of ten or more. This chain joins TRBV10-2 and TRBJ2-2; TRBD2 agrees at 12 bases. Trimming took 2 bases from V and 6 from J; bases not matched to a gene: 10. The CDR3 sequence is 18 residues long. From germline, CDR1 is WSHSY and CDR2 SAAADI. This chain's CDR3 is CASSEPGLAGSQSGELFF. For the CDR3, the DNA is TGCGCCAGCAGTGAGCCCGGACTAGCGGGAAGTCAATCCGGGGAGCTGTTTTTT.

To note about this clonotype: A much more abundant neighbour one base away suggests this may be a read error. The J gene is TRBJ2-5, the V gene TRBV6-1; D is uncertain. In germline, CDR1 is MNHNS, CDR2 SASEGT. CDR3 length: 15 amino acids. For the CDR3, the DNA is TGTGCCAGCAGGGAGCCGGAGACCTTCGCGGAGATCCAGTACTTC. It is translated as CASREPETFAEIQYF.

This clonotype was observed many times. This chain uses TRBV2 with TRBJ2-1; no reliable D call. CDR1 is SNHLY and CDR2 is FYNNEI in the germline V gene. V lost 7 bases, J lost 1 base, and 20 bases lay in between. The CDR3 consists of 17 residues. The CDR3 DNA follows: TGTGCCAGCACCCCCCCATCGGGCAGGCTTTCCTACAATGAGCAGTTCTTC. Its translation is CASTPPSGRLSYNEQFF.

This clonotype was observed a few times. The chain couples TRBV19 to TRBJ1-1; possible D gene TRBD1, 6 bases. The V end was cut by 5 bases, the J end by 0 bases, with 19 bases between. CDR3 length: 17 amino acids. The germline V gene encodes CDR1 LNHDA and CDR2 SQIVND (reference sequence). In DNA, the CDR3 is TGTGCCAGTAGTTCACTACAGGGTACCGACATGAACACTGAAGCTTTCTTT. This codes for CASSSLQGTDMNTEAFF.